Sequencing of this T cell receptor (beta chain) was carried out in a study of blood T cells in healthy people across ages. In the study overall: The capture of about one barcoded beta molecule per two T cells was achieved by template switching.

Each sample had at least 6.5 million PBMCs isolated. Per individual sample, total RNA of at least 6 micrograms was extracted. Primed by a sample-barcoded 5' primer and a J-beta primer mix, a second PCR proceeded for 7 to 11 cycles. Per sample, CDR3-containing paired-end reads numbered at least 2.5 million. MiXCR was run by TCRdb on the 5' RACE reads, yielding one entry per CDR3 protein. The sample has about 1.4 million distinct CDR3 sequences; almost 60% are singletons. CDR3 length: 14 amino acids. CDR1 SEHNR and CDR2 FQNEAQ come from the germline V gene (reference sequence). Comment on this clonotype: The junction departs from the called germline gene at one end, perhaps through a read error.

The chain employs TRBV7-9 and TRBJ1-1, with D perhaps matching TRBD1 (6 bases). The sequence came from a man younger than 35 in good health. Input material: blood. The CDR3 loop reads CASTIGGGNTEPFF. CDR3 DNA sequence: TGTGCCAGCACCATCGGAGGGGGAAACACTGAACCTTTCTTT. The full variable domain, completed using reference TRBV7-9 and TRBJ1-1, is DTGVSQNPRHKITKRGQNVTFRCDPISEHNRLYWYRQTLGQGPEFLTYFQNEAQLEKSRLLSDRFSAERPKGSFSTLEIQRTEQGDSAMYLCASTIGGGNTEPFFGQGTRLTVV.